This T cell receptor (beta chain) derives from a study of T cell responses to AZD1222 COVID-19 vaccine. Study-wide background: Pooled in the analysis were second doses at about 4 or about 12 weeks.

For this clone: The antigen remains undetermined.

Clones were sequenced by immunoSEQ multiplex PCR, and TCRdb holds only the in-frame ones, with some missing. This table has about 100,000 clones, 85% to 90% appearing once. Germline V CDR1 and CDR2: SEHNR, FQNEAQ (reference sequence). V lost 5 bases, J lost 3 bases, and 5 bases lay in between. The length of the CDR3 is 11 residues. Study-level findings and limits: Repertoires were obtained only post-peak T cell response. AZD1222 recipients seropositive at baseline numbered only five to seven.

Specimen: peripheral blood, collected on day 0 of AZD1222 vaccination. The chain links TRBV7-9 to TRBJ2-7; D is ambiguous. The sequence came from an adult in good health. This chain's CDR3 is CASSQDYEQYF. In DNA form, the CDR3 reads TGTGCCAGCAGCCAAGACTACGAGCAGTACTTC.